These T cell receptor beta chains were read from a single sample in a study of cytomegalovirus exposure and HLA in healthy donors. The assay was immunoSEQ multiplex PCR, and TCRdb's table has in-frame clones only and misses some. Among more than 80,000 clones, more than 50% were seen once, and the ten largest hold over 12%. The sample was PBMCs. The receptors derive from a woman aged 35 to 49 in good health and CMV-seropositive. The CDR3 runs from the conserved cysteine through the conserved F or W. Fields, in order: D gene, J gene, clone size, CDR3 length, V gene, CDR3 DNA, CDR3 protein. The D gene is left open where the match is weak. Clone size is not always given. Where it is, it says once, few, many or a class for expanded clones.

- TRBJ2-1 - 11 TRBV20-1 TGCAGTGCTAGAGTCGAGCAGGTGCAGTTCTTC CSARVEQVQFF
TRBD1 TRBJ2-7 few 11 TRBV20-1 TGCAGTGCTGCACAGGGGAACGAGCAGTACTTC CSAAQGNEQYF
TRBD2 TRBJ2-7 - 14 TRBV6-5 TGTGCCAGCAGTTACGGCGGGAGGGCCTACGAGCAGTACTTC CASSYGGRAYEQYF
TRBD1 TRBJ1-5 few 16 TRBV30 TGTGCCTGGAGTGGGACAGGGGTTTATGGCAATCAGCCCCAGCATTTT CAWSGTGVYGNQPQHF
- TRBJ2-3 - 17 TRBV4-3 TGCGCCAGCAGCCTCCGAGTGGGGCTAATAGGCACAGATACGCAGTATTTT CASSLRVGLIGTDTQYF
- TRBJ1-1 - 15 TRBV19 TGTGCCAGTAGTATAGCTCCGGGAGTGAACACTGAAGCTTTCTTT CASSIAPGVNTEAFF
TRBD1 TRBJ1-1 - 16 TRBV6-5 TGTGCCAGCAGTTACTCCAGGGGGCATACGAACATTGAAGCTTTCTTT CASSYSRGHTNIEAFF
- TRBJ2-5 - 15 TRBV13 TGTGCCAGCAGCCCGAGTTTTCGGGGGGCGGAGACCCAGTACTTC CASSPSFRGAETQYF
- TRBJ2-7 - 15 TRBV1 TGCACCAGCAGCCAAGTAAGCGGGAACCTCGACGAGCAGTACTTC CTSSQVSGNLDEQYF
TRBD1 TRBJ2-7 - 14 TRBV4-1 TGCGCCAGCAGCCGCGGGACAGGAAGGTCCGAGCAGTACTTC CASSRGTGRSEQYF
- TRBJ2-1 - 13 TRBV5-4 TGTGCCAGCAGCTCCCGGGACTACAATGAGCAGTTCTTC CASSSRDYNEQFF
- TRBJ1-5 few 15 TRBV21-1 TGTGCCAGCAGCACCTCTAGGCCGCACAATCAGCCCCAGCATTTT CASSTSRPHNQPQHF
- TRBJ1-2 few 11 TRBV20-1 TGCAGTGCTAGGAGGGGGTATGGCTACACCTTC CSARRGYGYTF
TRBD1 TRBJ1-2 - 14 TRBV19 TGTGCCAGTAGTTTGGGACAGGGGAACTATGGCTACACCTTC CASSLGQGNYGYTF
TRBD2 TRBJ2-5 - 14 TRBV6-5 TGTGCCAGCAGAGTCGGAGGCCCGGGGGGGACCCAGTACTTC CASRVGGPGGTQYF
- TRBJ2-7 few 13 TRBV2 TGTGCCAAGTCACAGGGAGCTTCCTACGAGCAGTACTTC CAKSQGASYEQYF
- TRBJ1-1 - 13 TRBV11-2 TGTGCCAGCAGCTGGACAGAGAACACTGAAGCTTTCTTT CASSWTENTEAFF
TRBD2 TRBJ2-5 few 17 TRBV4-3 TGCGCCAGCAGCCAAGAGGGGCTAGCGGGAGGGCAAGAGACCCAGTACTTC CASSQEGLAGGQETQYF
TRBD1 TRBJ1-2 - 14 TRBV27 TGTGCCAGCGCCCCAGGGGGACTGGGCTATGGCTACACCTTC CASAPGGLGYGYTF
TRBD2 TRBJ2-7 - 17 TRBV4-1 TGCGCCAGCAGCCAAGACCGCCGGCTAGCGGGGGGCTACGAGCAGTACTTC CASSQDRRLAGGYEQYF
- TRBJ2-3 few 14 TRBV5-4 TGTGCCAGCAGTTCTCCAACAGGGACAGATACGCAGTATTTT CASSSPTGTDTQYF
- TRBJ1-1 - 13 TRBV5-8 TGTGCCAGCAGACCGGACCTCGGCACAGGAGCTTTCTTT CASRPDLGTGAFF
TRBD1 TRBJ2-1 - 15 TRBV5-1 TGCGCCAGCAGCTTGGTTTCGAGGGGGCACGATGAGCAGTTCTTC CASSLVSRGHDEQFF
- TRBJ2-3 few 11 TRBV29-1 TGCAGCGTTGGTAGGAGGGATACGCAGTATTTT CSVGRRDTQYF
TRBD1 TRBJ2-7 - 15 TRBV2 TGTGCCAGCAGTGGGGACAGTGCCAACTCCTACGAGCAGTACTTC CASSGDSANSYEQYF
TRBD1 TRBJ1-5 - 12 TRBV28 TGTGCCAGCAAAACAGGGGATCAGCCCCAGCATTTT CASKTGDQPQHF
TRBD1 TRBJ2-7 - 13 TRBV29-1 TGCAGCGTTGCCCACGGACAGGGATACGAGCAGTACTTC CSVAHGQGYEQYF
- TRBJ2-1 - 15 TRBV4-1 TGCGCCAGCAGCCAAGAACACTCGGGAAGCAATGAGCAGTTCTTC CASSQEHSGSNEQFF
TRBD2 TRBJ2-5 - 14 TRBV5-1 TGCGCCAGCACCTTAGCGGGGGACGGAGAGACCCAGTACTTC CASTLAGDGETQYF
TRBD2 TRBJ2-3 - 15 TRBV7-2 TGTGCCAGCAGCTTAATAGCGGGAGCAGGGGATACGCAGTATTTT CASSLIAGAGDTQYF
TRBD1 TRBJ1-2 few 15 TRBV5-1 TGCGCCAGCAGACAAACACAGGGGGCGGACTATGGCTACACCTTC CASRQTQGADYGYTF
- TRBJ1-5 - 14 TRBV27 TGTGCCAGCAGTTTTCGGGGTGCCGATCAGCCCCAGCATTTT CASSFRGADQPQHF
- TRBJ1-2 - 16 TRBV7-9 TGTGCCAGACCTCCCTCAGTGGGGCCCGCTAACTATGGCTACACCTTC CARPPSVGPANYGYTF
- TRBJ2-6 large 19 TRBV23-1 TGCGCCAGCAGTCCACAGGATCCACCTATGCGACCTGGGGCCAACGTCCTGACTTTC CASSPQDPPMRPGANVLTF
TRBD2 TRBJ2-5 - 14 TRBV15 TGTGCCACCAGCAGTGCGGGAGGGTTTGAGACCCAGTACTTC CATSSAGGFETQYF
TRBD2 TRBJ2-3 - 17 TRBV7-6 TGTGCCAGCAGCGCCCGAGAGCTAGCGGGGCACACAGATACGCAGTATTTT CASSARELAGHTDTQYF
TRBD2 TRBJ2-7 - 17 TRBV18 TGTGCCAGCTCACCAGCTAGCGGGTACACCCGGGGCTACGAGCAGTACTTC CASSPASGYTRGYEQYF
- TRBJ2-5 - 17 TRBV19 TGTGCCAGTAGTATAGACGCAGAGCGGGCGAACCAAGAGACCCAGTACTTC CASSIDAERANQETQYF
TRBD1 TRBJ1-2 few 15 TRBV28 TGTGCCAGCAGTTATACAGGGGAAGCTAACTATGGCTACACCTTC CASSYTGEANYGYTF
- TRBJ2-1 - 14 TRBV2 TGTGCCAGCAGGAGGGAGTTGGACTACAATGAGCAGTTCTTC CASRRELDYNEQFF
- TRBJ1-1 few 14 TRBV5-1 TGCGCCAGCAGCGGTAGACAGGAAAACACTGAAGCTTTCTTT CASSGRQENTEAFF
- TRBJ1-5 few 14 TRBV7-2 TGTGCCAGCAGCTTAAACAGTGGCAATCAGCCCCAGCATTTT CASSLNSGNQPQHF
- TRBJ2-3 - 17 TRBV2 TGTGCCAGCAGTGAAGGAGTGGGCGCAACTAGCACAGATACGCAGTATTTT CASSEGVGATSTDTQYF
- TRBJ1-1 few 15 TRBV7-3 TGTGCCAGCAGCTCCGCCGCGACAGGGAACACTGAAGCTTTCTTT CASSSAATGNTEAFF
- TRBJ2-2 once 14 TRBV6-5 TGTGCCAGCACGAGACGGGAGACCACCGGGGAGCTGTTTTTT CASTRRETTGELFF